This T cell receptor (beta chain) was documented in a study of shared clonotypes between healthy human individuals (dated by TCRdb to the early 2020s). About the investigation overall: A couple of women and a few men aged 18 to 49 years were included in the cohort. For each donor, CD4 naive and CD4 memory were each run on three plates, CD8 naive on two plates, and CD8 memory on one plate. To estimate repertoire size and how much clonotype sharing occurs between individuals, the study deeply sequenced the blood TCR repertoires of five healthy adults. To increase sequencing depth and limit assay-specific biases, different laboratories used diverse techniques to prepare libraries and sequence TCR repertoires. Between about 0.8 and 9 billion PBMCs per donor were obtained by leukapheresis.

Using the deep immunoSEQ assay, TCR CDR3 regions were amplified from genomic DNA by multiplex PCR. For each cell subset, the extracted genomic DNA was distributed evenly across all wells of several immunoSEQ 96-well plates, and each plate served as one replicate. For sorted subsets, each replicate PCR was loaded with approximately 200 ng genomic DNA, equivalent to 25,000 to 35,000 T cell genomes. The purified libraries were quantified using a Qubit 3.0 fluorometer, sized with a Bioanalyzer 2100, and then quantified again using the KAPA Library Quantification kit. Every immunoSEQ 96-well plate was sequenced on a separate single-read 150-cycle Illumina NextSeq 550 flow cell. Processing in the source paper ran as follows. The immunoSEQ output contained only junctional sequences without quality scores, so filtering could not match that applied to full-length reads. To assign V/J genes and CDR3, sequences were annotated against IMGT germline references using PyIR, a Python wrapper for IgBLAST v1.9. Reads were filtered out if the reads had weak V/J assignments (E-value above 1e-6), no CDR3, stop codons, out-of-frame junctions, or ambiguous translated residues. A V3J clonotype was defined by an identical inferred V gene, J gene, and CDR3 amino acid sequence. To compute the percentage overlap between repertoires, the number of shared unique clonotypes was divided by the size of the smaller repertoire. Richness of each repertoire was evaluated using RTK rarefaction, the Chao1 estimator, and Recon v2.1 estimates of unobserved clonotypes. OLGA was used to compute generation probabilities for all TCRbeta clonotypes that the gDNA method yielded from four donors. TCRdb obtained this table from immuneACCESS and retained in-frame rearrangements with V and J assigned. These tables miss some clones; where compared with another copy, unresolved V genes account for less than half of the shortfall, and the remainder is unexplained. V and J calls and clone size come straight from that table; D and trimming were deduced from the DNA. For this sample there are 2.3 million or so clones; roughly 93% appear just once. The ten largest make up under 0.45% of the sample.

Note on this clone: Its cognate antigen has yet to be identified. No much larger clonotype is one base removed from it; base qualities were not supplied.

Overall results and qualifications from the work: Sampling was limited to blood, and TCR repertoires in tissue likely differ from TCR repertoires in blood. Clonotypes shared by all four sorted-subset donors showed higher generation probabilities than non-shared clonotypes. Across four donors, 4.5% to 6.5% of naive CD4, roughly 3.3% of naive CD8, around 2.5% of memory CD4, and approximately 0.4% of memory CD8 clonotypes were shared. Based on pairwise subsampling, the degree of clonotype sharing among donors was expected to be affected by sequencing depth. Estimated clonotype richness was generally larger for naive than for memory subsets. Even with the large sequencing depth, rarefaction of the sorted-subset datasets indicated that sequencing was incomplete. The small number of donors limited the genetic and exposure-history diversity represented.

The CDR3 sequence holds 12 residues, the cysteine and phenylalanine included. The sequence is cut down to CDR3 DNA, 36 bases in frame from base 1. Via the germline V gene, CDR1 is SGHNT and CDR2 YENEEA. V is reduced by 5 bases and J by 4 bases, leaving a spacing of 7 bases between them. The donors were healthy, HIV-negative adults who had no recently reported acute infections or vaccinations. All donors were Caucasian adults living in Nashville, Tennessee, USA. CD4+ T cells were enriched by magnetic negative selection; naive cells were then positively selected on CD45RA, and the negative fraction formed the memory subset. Blood was collected by leukapheresis, and PBMCs were isolated by Ficoll-Histopaque density gradient centrifugation and then cryopreserved in liquid nitrogen vapor phase. Analytical flow cytometry was used to check the purity and quantity of every magnetically sorted T cell population. From each sorted fraction, genomic DNA was isolated and quantified by UV absorbance on a Nanodrop 2000c.

This TCR derives from a man in his late teens or twenties in good health. Some clones in this sample may be carry-over from other donors' samples. The chain joins TRBV11-3 to TRBJ2-3; a confident D gene designation cannot be given. Sequencing input: naive CD4+ T cells from PBMCs. Explained via the paper, the cell subset or site label denotes: CD45RA+ positively selected. The DNA sequence is given as TGTGCCAGCAGCAAAGTTCCAGATACGCAGTATTTT. The encoded protein is CASSKVPDTQYF.